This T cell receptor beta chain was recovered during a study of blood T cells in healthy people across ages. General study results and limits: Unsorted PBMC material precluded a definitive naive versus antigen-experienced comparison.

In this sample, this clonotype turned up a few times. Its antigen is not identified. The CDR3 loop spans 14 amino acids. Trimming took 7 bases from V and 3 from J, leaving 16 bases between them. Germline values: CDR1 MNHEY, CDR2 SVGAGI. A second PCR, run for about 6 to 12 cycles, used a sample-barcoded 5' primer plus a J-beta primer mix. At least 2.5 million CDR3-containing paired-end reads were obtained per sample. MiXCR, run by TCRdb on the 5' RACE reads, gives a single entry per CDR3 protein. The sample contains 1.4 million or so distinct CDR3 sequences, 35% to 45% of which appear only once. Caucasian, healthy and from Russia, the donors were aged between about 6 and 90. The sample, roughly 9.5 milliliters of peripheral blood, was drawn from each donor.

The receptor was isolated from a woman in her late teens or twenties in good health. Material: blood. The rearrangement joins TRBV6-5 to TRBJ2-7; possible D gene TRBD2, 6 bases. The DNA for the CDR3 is TGTGCCAGCACCTCCGGGACGGGAGTCTACGAGCAGTACTTC. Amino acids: CASTSGTGVYEQYF.